The 24 T cell receptor beta chains in this list originate from one sample, sequenced in a study of cytomegalovirus exposure and HLA in healthy donors. The PCR employed 60 Vbeta primers together with 13 Jbeta primers. Assay: immunoSEQ multiplex PCR; the TCRdb copy retains only in-frame clones and omits some. Seen here are about 190,000 clones, approximately 75% observed once, and the top ten hold approximately 5%. Sequenced sample: PBMCs. The origin of the receptors is a man younger than 45 in good health and CMV-seropositive.

This clone has just a few counts. V gene TRBV7-3 combines with J gene TRBJ2-3; maybe TRBD2 (7 bases). With 3 bases removed from V and 5 bases from J, the gap between germline ends came to 15 bases. The germline gives CDR1 SGHTA, CDR2 FQGTGA. CDR3 length equals 15 residues. For the CDR3, the DNA is TGTGCCAGCAGCTTCCGGGGGGCCGGGGTAGATACGCAGTATTTT. This translates into CASSFRGAGVDTQYF.

The chain is built from TRBV30 and TRBJ1-3, with 7 bases matching TRBD1. Looked up from germline, CDR1 is GTSNPN and CDR2 is SVGIG (reference sequence). V dropped 1 base and J dropped 0; count of bases not matched to a gene: 0. The CDR3 sequence is 14 residues long. The CDR3 reads CAWSGDSSGNTIYF. As DNA, the CDR3 is TGTGCCTGGAGTGGGGACAGCTCTGGAAACACCATATATTTT. The complete variable domain, with remaining parts taken from reference TRBV30 and TRBJ1-3, reads SQTIHQWPATLVQPVGSPLSLECTVEGTSNPNLYWYRQAAGRGLQLLFYSVGIGQISSEVPQNLSASRPQDRQFILSSKKLLLSDSGFYLCAWSGDSSGNTIYFGEGSWLTVV.

A single count supports this clone. The sample holds other DNA sequences that translate to the same CDR3. V usage is TRBV30 and J usage is TRBJ1-2; D not resolved. Germline V lookup: CDR1 GTSNPN, CDR2 SVGIG (reference sequence). V lost 0 bases and J lost 4, with 3 bases in between. The CDR3 loop spans 11 amino acids. The CDR3 protein is CAWSVSYGYTF. For the CDR3, the DNA is TGTGCCTGGAGTGTTAGCTATGGCTACACCTTC.

The chain joins TRBV27 to TRBJ2-1; a possible D gene is TRBD1 (5 bases). CDR1 MNHEY and CDR2 SMNVEV come from the germline V gene (reference sequence). The CDR3 consists of 15 residues. Trimming took 8 bases from V and 1 from J, leaving 15 bases between them. CDR3 region: CASRTTLNSYNEQFF. The CDR3 nucleotides are TGTGCCAGCCGGACAACCTTAAATTCCTACAATGAGCAGTTCTTC.

The V call is TRBV27, the J call TRBJ2-3; the D gene is possibly TRBD1 (5 bases). V was trimmed by 4 bases and J by 10 bases, leaving 15 bases between them. The CDR3 covers 13 residues. CDR1 MNHEY and CDR2 SMNVEV come from the germline V gene (reference sequence). CDR3 residues: CASSSSKGASQYF. Written as DNA, the CDR3 is TGTGCCAGCAGTTCCTCAAAAGGGGCTTCGCAGTATTTT.

The rearrangement links TRBV7-2 to TRBJ1-6, with D perhaps matching TRBD1 (6 bases). The CDR3 has 16 amino acids. V was clipped by 4 bases and J by 5 bases, with 15 bases between them. From germline, CDR1 is SGHTA and CDR2 FQGNSA. CDR3 nucleotides: TGTGCCAGCAGCTGGGGGGGGGCCAAGGATAATTCACCCCTCCACTTT. Protein product: CASSWGGAKDNSPLHF.

The V call is TRBV19, the J call TRBJ1-2; TRBD1 matches at 7 bases. The CDR3 has 14 amino acids. Trimming at V came to 5 bases and at J to 5 bases, leaving 8 bases not matched to a gene. The V gene's germline CDR1 is LNHDA and CDR2 SQIVND (reference sequence). CDR3 loop: CASSPRQGLYGYTF. In DNA form, the CDR3 reads TGTGCCAGTAGTCCCCGACAGGGATTATATGGCTACACCTTC.

The chain carries TRBV12-2 and TRBJ2-1; TRBD2 is the table's D call and was not checked against the DNA. TRBV12-2 is described as a pseudogene. The CDR3 consists of 15 residues. This chain's CDR3 is CASRFGTPKGNEQFF. DNA for the CDR3: TGTGCAAGTCGCTTCGGGACTCCCAAGGGCAATGAGCAGTTCTTC.

The chain employs TRBV9 and TRBJ2-2, with a possible D match to TRBD2 (6 bases). Germline V lookup: CDR1 SGDLS, CDR2 YYNGEE. Trimming left V 0 bases short and J 7 bases short, with 13 bases between. The CDR3 length is 15 residues. For the CDR3, the DNA is TGTGCCAGCAGCGTAGGGGAGGCTTACGGCGGGGAGCTGTTTTTT. It yields the protein CASSVGEAYGGELFF.

This clone showed up just a few times. V usage is TRBV28 and J usage is TRBJ2-2; 8 nucleotides align to TRBD1. Germline V gives CDR1 MDHEN, CDR2 SYDVKM. The V segment lost 2 bases and the J segment 2 bases; nucleotides outside the gene matches: 7. The CDR3 extends over 17 amino acids. CDR3 DNA: TGTGCCAGCAGTTTACCGAGACAGGGGATCAACACCGGGGAGCTGTTTTTT. Amino acids: CASSLPRQGINTGELFF.

The chain links TRBV4-1 to TRBJ2-1; 14 bases are a match to TRBD2. The ends lost 0 bases at V and 10 bases at J; junction bases unmatched: 5. CDR3 length: 16 residues. CDR1 and CDR2 from the germline V gene are MGHRA and YSYEKL. CDR3 in amino acids: CASSQERLAGGEEQFF. The CDR3, as DNA: TGCGCCAGCAGCCAAGAGAGACTAGCGGGGGGGGAGGAGCAGTTCTTC.

The CDR3 loop is CASSGSGGREGYTF. In nucleotides, the CDR3 is TGTGCCAGCAGTGGCTCAGGGGGCCGGGAAGGCTACACCTTC. The chain couples TRBV6-1 to TRBJ1-2; 8 nucleotides match TRBD1. The CDR3 runs to 14 residues. Germline V gene data show CDR1 as MNHNS and CDR2 as SASEGT. V shed 4 bases, J shed 8 bases, and the junction held 9 bases outside the gene matches.

This clone was seen only once. The rearrangement joins TRBV11-2 to TRBJ1-6; no definite D call. Trimming took off 3 bases at V and 13 bases at J, with 13 bases between the two ends. Germline V gene sequence: CDR1 SGHAT, CDR2 FQNNGV. The CDR3 is made up of 13 amino acids. The CDR3 region has the DNA TGTGCCAGCAGCTTCGGGAATACGCGGCCCCTCCACTTT. This encodes CASSFGNTRPLHF.

This rearrangement joins TRBV30 to TRBJ1-5; no clear D gene. Germline V CDR1 and CDR2: GTSNPN, SVGIG (reference sequence). The length of the CDR3 is 16 residues. V was pared by 4 bases and J by 0 bases, with 16 bases between. CDR3 in amino acids: CAWTPWREYSNQPQHF. In DNA form, the CDR3 reads TGTGCCTGGACCCCATGGCGGGAATATAGCAATCAGCCCCAGCATTTT.

This chain joins TRBV21-1 and TRBJ1-2; TRBD1 reflects the table's D call only, with no check against the DNA. TRBV21-1 is given as a pseudogene. CDR3 length: 15 amino acids. CDR3 bases: TGTGCCAGCAGCAAGGACGACAGGGTAAACTATGGCTACACCTTC. Protein product: CASSKDDRVNYGYTF.

The chain joins TRBV6-5 to TRBJ2-1; 8 nucleotides agree with TRBD2. Germline trimming cut 5 bases from V and 4 bases from J; bases unmatched to any gene: 4. Germline V gene sequence: CDR1 MNHEY, CDR2 SVGAGI. The length of the CDR3 is 14 residues. CDR3: CASSPRGAYNEQFF. CDR3 nucleotides: TGTGCCAGCAGTCCGCGGGGGGCTTACAATGAGCAGTTCTTC.

The chain is built from TRBV7-9 and TRBJ1-1; TRBD1 is a possible D gene (5 bases). The CDR3 runs to 13 residues. The V end was cut by 0 bases, the J end by 7 bases, with 9 bases between. Germline V gene data show CDR1 as SEHNR and CDR2 as FQNEAQ (reference sequence). The CDR3 nucleotides are TGTGCCAGCAGCTTAGCCAGGGTAGGTGAAGCTTTCTTT. Translation: CASSLARVGEAFF.

The chain has TRBV2 and TRBJ2-5; maybe TRBD2 (5 bases). The DNA matches TRBJ2-7 better at its end, which makes the J call doubtful. This CDR3 region has 13 residues. Germline V gene lookup returns CDR1 SNHLY and CDR2 FYNNEI. The DNA of the CDR3 is TGTGCCAGCAGTGATTTGGGAGTGGGCGAGCAGTACTTC. Its translation: CASSDLGVGEQYF.

To note about this clone: Other DNA sequences of this sample code for an identical CDR3. The chain couples TRBV21-1 to TRBJ2-7; the D segment call TRBD2 is taken from the table without a DNA check. TRBV21-1 is classified as a pseudogene. The CDR3 length is 14 residues. The DNA of the CDR3 is TGTGCCAGCAGCAAAGGGGAGGATTCCTACGAGCAGTACTTC. This gives the protein CASSKGEDSYEQYF.

V and J are TRBV10-3 and TRBJ2-1, with TRBD2 matching over 10 bases. The germline CDR1 and CDR2 sequences are ENHRY and SYGVKD. V shed 8 bases, J shed 2 bases, and the junction held 6 bases outside the gene matches. The CDR3 length is 15 residues. The CDR3 protein is CAISTGLAAYNEQFF. In DNA form, the CDR3 reads TGTGCCATCTCAACCGGACTAGCGGCCTACAATGAGCAGTTCTTC.

In this sample, this clone turned up a few times. The gene calls are TRBV5-4 and TRBJ2-7, with 9 bases identical to TRBD1. Trimming removed 7 bases from V and 6 bases from J; junction bases left unmatched: 14. The CDR3 runs to 15 residues. The germline V gene has CDR1 SGHNT and CDR2 YYREEE (reference sequence). The CDR3 region has the DNA TGTGCCAGCTCTATGGGGACAGGGCTAATTGGCGAGCAGTACTTC. Translation: CASSMGTGLIGEQYF.

CDR3 sequence: CASREGGTEAFF. In DNA, the CDR3 is TGTGCCAGCAGGGAGGGGGGGACTGAAGCTTTCTTT. V usage is TRBV6-6 and J usage is TRBJ1-1, with D possibly matching TRBD1 (6 bases). The germline V and J ends were trimmed by 6 bases and 5 bases, with 10 bases remaining between them. Germline CDR1 is MNHNY and CDR2 is SVGAGI (reference sequence). The CDR3 has 12 residues.

V usage is TRBV5-8 and J usage is TRBJ2-3, with 14 nucleotides matching TRBD2. The CDR3 length is 17 residues. Germline V CDR1 and CDR2: SGHTS, YDEGEE. Germline trimming cut 3 bases from V and 1 base from J; bases unmatched to any gene: 4. CDR3 in DNA: TGTGCCAGCAGCTACTCGACTAGCGGGGGGGGCACAGATACGCAGTATTTT. Its protein product is CASSYSTSGGGTDTQYF.

The J gene is TRBJ2-7, the V gene TRBV5-6, with 12 positions matching TRBD1. The germline gives CDR1 SGHDT, CDR2 YYEEEE. CDR3 length equals 16 residues. The ends lost 4 bases at V and 5 bases at J; junction bases unmatched: 10. The CDR3 DNA reads TGTGCCAGCAGCGCCGGGGGGACAGGGGGCAGGCACGAGCAGTACTTC. It is translated as CASSAGGTGGRHEQYF.